What follows describes a single T cell receptor (beta chain). The repertoire was sequenced with immunoSEQ multiplex PCR; TCRdb's copy has only in-frame clones and lacks some. The sample consists of 120,000 or so clones, approximately 90% of them appearing once. The sample belongs to a study of control samples from healthy donors and cancer patients. The sample consisted of blood. This TCR came from a man under 40 in good health.

The CDR3 sequence: CASSNFGAPNQPQHF. CDR3 coding DNA: TGTGCCAGTAGTAATTTTGGGGCTCCCAATCAGCCCCAGCATTTT. The chain couples TRBV19 to TRBJ1-5; D possibly corresponds to TRBD1 (5 bases). The CDR3 totals 15 residues. V lost 4 bases and J 3 bases, leaving 13 bases between the germline ends. From germline, CDR1 is LNHDA and CDR2 SQIVND (reference sequence).